This paragraph reports one T cell receptor (beta chain). This CDR3 is 15 amino acids long. Germline V gene data show CDR1 as SQVTM and CDR2 as ANQGSEA. The V gene end was trimmed by 3 bases and the J gene end by 7 bases; junction bases not matched to a gene: 14. The data were obtained in a study of blood T cell repertoires in COVID-19. Study background: The origin of the acute and convalescent COVID-19 samples was the United States, Italy and Spain. Sources were T cells, B-cell-depleted T cells, or PBMCs; the material itself was cDNA or gDNA.

Study processing details: Reference gene primer amplification yielded estimated nucleated cell counts. Repertoires were generated with immunoSEQ multiplex PCR, while TCRdb's copy carries only in-frame clones and drops some. Clone size and V and J calls were adopted from that table, with D and trimming inferred from the DNA. The sample lists more than 200,000 clones, roughly 80% occurring once. This sequence joins TRBV29-1 and TRBJ2-7; TRBD2 matches 8 bases. The sequence was obtained from a woman aged 40 to 50 with active or convalescent COVID-19. The sequenced sample was peripheral blood. The CDR3 coding sequence is TGCAGCGTTGACCGCGGCGGGGGGCCGCTCGGAGAGCAGTACTTC. Encoded protein: CSVDRGGGPLGEQYF.